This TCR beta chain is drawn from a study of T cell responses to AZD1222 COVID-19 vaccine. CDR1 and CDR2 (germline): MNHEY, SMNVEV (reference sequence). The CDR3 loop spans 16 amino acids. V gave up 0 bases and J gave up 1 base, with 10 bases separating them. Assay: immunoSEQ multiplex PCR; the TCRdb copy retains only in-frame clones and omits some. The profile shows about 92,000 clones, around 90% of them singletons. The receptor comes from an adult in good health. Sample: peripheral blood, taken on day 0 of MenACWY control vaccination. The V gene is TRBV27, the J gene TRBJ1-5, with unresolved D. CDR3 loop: CASSLSSPTSNQPQHF. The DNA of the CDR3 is TGTGCCAGCAGTTTATCGAGCCCCACCAGCAATCAGCCCCAGCATTTT.